The subject of this entry is one TCR beta chain. Its cognate antigen is unknown. This sample is drawn from a study of T-cell memory formation after mild COVID-19. Study outcomes and limitations: The second-wave clones peaking on day 37 were not confirmed as SARS-CoV-2-specific.

TCRdb used MiXCR to reprocess the 5' RACE reads, holding one entry per CDR3 protein. The data show roughly 40,000 distinct CDR3 sequences, 5.5% to 8.5% seen once. Germline assignment: CDR1 DFQATT and CDR2 SNEGSKA (reference sequence). V lost 0 bases to trimming and J lost 7 bases, with 19 bases between them. The CDR3 totals 17 residues. Material: PBMCs or a T cell subset sorted from them (not recorded which). This chain joins TRBV20-1 and TRBJ1-6; D gene unclear. This TCR came from an adult who had mild COVID-19 (a few samples of this study predate the infection). Cell type and time point are not known. The CDR3 loop is CSARDRRLSVPNSPLHF. CDR3 nucleotide sequence: TGCAGTGCTAGAGATCGGAGACTTTCAGTCCCCAATTCACCCCTCCACTTT.